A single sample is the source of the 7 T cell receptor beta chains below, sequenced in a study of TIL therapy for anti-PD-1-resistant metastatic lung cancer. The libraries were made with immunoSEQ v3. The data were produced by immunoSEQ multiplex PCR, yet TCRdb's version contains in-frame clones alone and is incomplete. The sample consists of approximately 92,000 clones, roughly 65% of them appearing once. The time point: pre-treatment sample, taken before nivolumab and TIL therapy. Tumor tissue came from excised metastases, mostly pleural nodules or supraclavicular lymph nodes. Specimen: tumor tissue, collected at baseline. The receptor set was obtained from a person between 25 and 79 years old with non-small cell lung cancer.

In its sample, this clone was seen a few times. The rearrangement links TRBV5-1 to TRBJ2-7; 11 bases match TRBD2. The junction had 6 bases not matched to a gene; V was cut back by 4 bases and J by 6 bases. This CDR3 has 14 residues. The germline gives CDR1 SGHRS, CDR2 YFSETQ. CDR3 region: CASSTTSGSGEQYF. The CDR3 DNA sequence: TGCGCCAGCAGCACCACTAGCGGGAGCGGCGAGCAGTACTTC.

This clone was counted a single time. The CDR3 protein is CASSRTGQGVYEQFF. In DNA, the CDR3 is TGCGCCAGCAGCCGGACGGGACAGGGGGTGTATGAGCAGTTCTTC. This chain uses TRBV4-3 with TRBJ2-1, with TRBD1 identical over 11 bases. Germline CDR1 is LGHNA and CDR2 is YSLEER. V shed 4 bases and J 8 bases; nucleotides not matched to a gene: 7. The CDR3 runs to 15 residues.

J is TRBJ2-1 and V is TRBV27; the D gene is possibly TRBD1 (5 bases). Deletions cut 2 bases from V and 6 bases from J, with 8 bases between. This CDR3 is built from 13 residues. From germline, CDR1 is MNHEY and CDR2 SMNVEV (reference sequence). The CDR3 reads CASSLGRGNEQFF. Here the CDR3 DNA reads TGTGCCAGCAGTTTAGGTAGGGGCAATGAGCAGTTCTTC.

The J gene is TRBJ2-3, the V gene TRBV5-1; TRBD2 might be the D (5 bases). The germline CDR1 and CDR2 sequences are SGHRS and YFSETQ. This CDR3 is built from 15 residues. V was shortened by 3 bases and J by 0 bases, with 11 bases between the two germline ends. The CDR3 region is CASSSWTSSTDTQYF. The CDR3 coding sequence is TGCGCCAGCAGCTCATGGACTTCTAGCACAGATACGCAGTATTTT.

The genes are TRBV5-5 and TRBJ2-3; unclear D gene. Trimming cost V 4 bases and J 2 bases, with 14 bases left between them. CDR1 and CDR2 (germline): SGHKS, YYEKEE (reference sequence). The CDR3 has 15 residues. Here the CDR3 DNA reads TGTGCCAGCAGCACCGACTTGAAGGACACAGATACGCAGTATTTT. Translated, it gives CASSTDLKDTDTQYF.

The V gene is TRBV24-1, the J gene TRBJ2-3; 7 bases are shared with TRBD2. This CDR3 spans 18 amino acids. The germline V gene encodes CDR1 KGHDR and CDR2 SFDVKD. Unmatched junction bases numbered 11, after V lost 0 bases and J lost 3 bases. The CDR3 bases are TGTGCCACCAGTGATTTGGAACTCGAGGGAGGGAGGACAGATACGCAGTATTTT. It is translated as CATSDLELEGGRTDTQYF.

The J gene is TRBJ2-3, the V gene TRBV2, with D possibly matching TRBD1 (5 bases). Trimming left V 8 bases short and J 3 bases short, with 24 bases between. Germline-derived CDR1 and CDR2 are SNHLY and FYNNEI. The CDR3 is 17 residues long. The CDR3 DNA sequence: TGTGCCAGCTCCCTAACAAGGACACCCTCAAGGACAGATACGCAGTATTTT. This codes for CASSLTRTPSRTDTQYF.